The 14 T cell receptor beta chains below were found in one sample sequenced in a study of regulatory and conventional T cells in RAG deficiency. Blood CD4+ CD25-high CD127-low regulatory T cells supplied the genomic DNA template. The protocol was immunoSEQ multiplex PCR, while the TCRdb copy is restricted to in-frame clones and leaves out a portion. Among roughly 11,000 clones listed, roughly 95% were seen once. This sample also belongs to another study, concerning regulatory T cells. From that report: Amplification used 52 TRBV primers and 13 TRBJ primers.

Sample: CD127- CD25+ CD4+ Tregs sorted from blood. These receptors were obtained from a human donor in good health.

The chain employs TRBV4-1 and TRBJ2-7; D may be TRBD1 (6 bases). This CDR3 is built from 17 residues. Germline CDR1 is MGHRA and CDR2 is YSYEKL. Trimming removed 4 bases at V and 0 bases at J, with 19 bases between. CDR3 DNA: TGCGCCAGCAGCCCTCGTAGCCGGGACACGAGCTCCTACGAGCAGTACTTC. This codes for CASSPRSRDTSSYEQYF.

CDR3 nucleotides: TGTGCCAGCAGTAGCGACAGGGCCGCTAATCAGCCCCAGCATTTT. Translation gives CASSSDRAANQPQHF. The V gene is TRBV2, the J gene TRBJ1-5; 7 bases line up with TRBD1. Germline CDR1 reads SNHLY; CDR2 reads FYNNEI. Losses at the gene ends were 5 bases for V and 4 bases for J; bases not matched to a gene: 8. The CDR3 has 15 residues.

This chain links TRBV6-5 with TRBJ1-1; D gene ambiguous. The CDR3 covers 11 residues. Germline loops: CDR1 MNHEY, CDR2 SVGAGI. V dropped 4 bases and J dropped 8 bases, with 8 bases sitting between them. The CDR3 is CASSSRWEAFF. CDR3 nucleotides: TGTGCCAGCAGTTCGAGGTGGGAAGCTTTCTTT.

The chain joins TRBV5-1 to TRBJ1-2, with 8 bases that match TRBD1. Germline CDR1 reads SGHRS; CDR2 reads YFSETQ. The CDR3 loop spans 14 amino acids. V lost 0 bases and J lost 4; bases outside the gene matches: 2. The DNA of the CDR3 is TGCGCCAGCAGCTTGGGGGACAGGTCCTATGGCTACACCTTC. It specifies CASSLGDRSYGYTF.

The rearrangement links TRBV2 to TRBJ1-2; 7 bases map to TRBD1. From germline, CDR1 is SNHLY and CDR2 FYNNEI. The J segment lost 4 bases and the V segment lost 6 bases, leaving 2 bases of the junction unmatched. The CDR3 loop spans 12 amino acids. CDR3 coding DNA: TGTGCCAGCAGGGGACAGTTCTATGGCTACACCTTC. Protein sequence: CASRGQFYGYTF.

A single count supports this clone. The chain recombines TRBV10-3 with TRBJ2-5; weak D call: TRBD1 (6 bases). The CDR3 is 15 amino acids. V was shortened by 4 bases and J by 2 bases, with 14 bases between the two germline ends. Germline V gene lookup returns CDR1 ENHRY and CDR2 SYGVKD. The CDR3 spells CAISGRNDRQETQYF. The DNA for the CDR3 is TGTGCCATCAGTGGCCGTAACGACAGGCAAGAGACCCAGTACTTC.

This clone has only a few counts. V is TRBV10-1 and J is TRBJ2-1; 9 nucleotides line up with TRBD1. The CDR3 totals 15 residues. The germline CDR1 and CDR2 sequences are WNHNN and SYGVQD (reference sequence). The junction had 8 bases not matched to a gene; V was cut back by 3 bases and J by 8 bases. This CDR3 is CASSEQYRGRDEQFF. The CDR3 coding sequence is TGCGCCAGCAGTGAACAGTACAGGGGGCGAGATGAGCAGTTCTTC.

This chain joins TRBV19 and TRBJ2-7; 8 bases agree with TRBD2. Per the germline V gene, CDR1 is LNHDA and CDR2 is SQIVND (reference sequence). This CDR3 is 15 amino acids long. Unmatched junction bases numbered 3, after V lost 0 bases and J lost 2 bases. The DNA for the CDR3 is TGTGCCAGTAGTATAGACGAGCGGGGGCCCTACGAGCAGTACTTC. Translated, it gives CASSIDERGPYEQYF.

The chain carries TRBV28 and TRBJ2-5, with TRBD2 matching over 14 bases. Germline V gives CDR1 MDHEN, CDR2 SYDVKM. The CDR3 length is 18 residues. V shed 1 base, J shed 3 bases, and the junction held 7 bases outside the gene matches. The CDR3 protein is CASSLFIGGLAGEETQYF. The CDR3, as DNA: TGTGCCAGCAGTTTATTTATTGGGGGACTAGCGGGGGAAGAGACCCAGTACTTC.

This rearrangement joins TRBV5-6 to TRBJ1-1; D remains ambiguous. Deletions cut 1 base from V and 6 bases from J, with 7 bases between. CDR3 length equals 12 residues. The V gene's germline CDR1 is SGHDT and CDR2 YYEEEE. This chain's CDR3 is CASSLLRAEAFF. Written as DNA, the CDR3 is TGTGCCAGCAGCTTGTTGAGAGCTGAAGCTTTCTTT.

The chain links TRBV19 to TRBJ1-5; tentative D call: TRBD1 (6 bases). CDR1 is LNHDA, CDR2 SQIVND, per germline (reference sequence). V was pared by 5 bases and J by 3 bases, with 14 bases between. The CDR3 has 15 residues. The CDR3 spells CASSRDGGANQPQHF. DNA for the CDR3: TGTGCCAGTAGTCGAGATGGGGGGGCCAATCAGCCCCAGCATTTT.

The chain employs TRBV7-3 and TRBJ2-1, with TRBD2 identical over 7 bases. Looked up from germline, CDR1 is SGHTA and CDR2 is FQGTGA. CDR3 length: 14 amino acids. The junction had 1 base not matched to a gene; V was cut back by 1 base and J by 4 bases. The CDR3 coding sequence is TGTGCCAGCAGCTTAAGGGGGGGTTACAATGAGCAGTTCTTC. It yields the protein CASSLRGGYNEQFF.

The chain combines TRBV18 with TRBJ2-3; 11 bases are a match to TRBD2. The germline gives CDR1 KGHSH, CDR2 LQKENI. V was clipped by 5 bases and J by 5 bases; unmatched bases: 9. The CDR3 contains 16 residues. CDR3 residues: CASSSLTSGVQDTQYF. The DNA of the CDR3 is TGTGCCAGCTCAAGTCTGACTAGCGGGGTCCAAGATACGCAGTATTTT.

V usage is TRBV9 and J usage is TRBJ2-2; possibly TRBD2 for D (5 bases). The V end lost 3 bases, the J end lost 7 bases, and 16 bases lay between the germline ends. Germline V CDR1 and CDR2: SGDLS, YYNGEE. The length of the CDR3 is 15 residues. CDR3 bases: TGTGCCAGCAGCGCCCGGACTTTTCTGGTCGGGGAGCTGTTTTTT. Translated: CASSARTFLVGELFF.